This T cell receptor (beta chain) was recovered during a study of low-dose radiotherapy and immunotherapy resistance in tumors. This clonotype was seen repeatedly, ten times or more. TRAV- and TRBV-specific primers primed first-strand cDNA, covering alpha and beta chains. With a constant-region primer and a V-primer adapter, TCRs were subjected to roughly 18 PCR cycles of amplification. After the mRNA was isolated, it was amplified using in vitro transcription. TCRdb itself ran the reads through MiXCR, one entry per CDR3 protein. The sample lists about 58,000 distinct CDR3 sequences, approximately 22% occurring once. CDR3 length: 15 amino acids. V was trimmed by 3 bases and J by 0 bases, leaving 12 bases between them. The time point here: after trial treatment. Treatment meaning: LDRT plus nivolumab, ipilimumab, low-dose cyclophosphamide and aspirin (RACIN trial). It was nivolumab, ipilimumab, aspirin, low-dose cyclophosphamide and low-dose radiotherapy that donors received.

The rearrangement uses TRBV12-3 or TRBV12-4 and TRBJ2-7, with D uncertain. This TCR was recovered from a male donor with prostate cancer. Here the sequenced sample was PBMCs, taken after low-dose radiotherapy plus immunotherapy. The CDR3 loop is CASSLVQASSYEQYF. The CDR3 DNA reads as TGTGCCAGCAGTTTGGTGCAGGCCAGCTCCTACGAGCAGTACTTC.